This T cell receptor beta chain came from a study of T-cell reconstitution after alpha-beta-depleted transplantation in children. This clonotype came up a few times. Preparation of the TCRbeta library was carried out with unique molecular identifiers. Each CDR3 protein is one row after TCRdb ran MiXCR on the PCR reads. The sample lists some 500,000 distinct CDR3 sequences, around 18% seen once, with approximately 3% in the top ten. This CDR3 spans 15 amino acids. Deletions cut 3 bases from V and 0 bases from J, with 13 bases between. Germline lookup yields CDR1 SGHRS and CDR2 YFSETQ. This TCR was sampled from a human donor who donated a stem cell graft to a child with acute lymphoblastic leukemia. The sequences come from PBMCs from the stem cell graft donor, collected from the stem cell graft. The V call is TRBV5-1, the J call TRBJ2-7; D gene ambiguous. The DNA for the CDR3 is TGCGCCAGCAGCTGGGATGGGGTTCCCTCCTACGAGCAGTACTTC. Translated, it gives CASSWDGVPSYEQYF.